This T cell receptor (beta chain) comes out of a study of blood T cell repertoires in COVID-19. Data came from immunoSEQ multiplex PCR; TCRdb stores just in-frame clones and leaves some out. Counted here are 300,000 to 350,000 clones, approximately 87% occurring once; the ten biggest clones make up about 6%. Those enrolled in Seattle joined during active infection and were followed longitudinally afterward. The germline CDR1 and CDR2 sequences are MNHEY and SVGAGI. After removal of 5 bases from V and 6 bases from J, the junction contained 4 bases not matched to a gene. The length of the CDR3 is 14 residues.

The sequencing sample was made of peripheral blood. The chain employs TRBV6-5 and TRBJ2-3, with TRBD2 matching over 11 bases. The sequence was collected from a woman aged 50 to 60 with COVID-19, enrolled during active disease. The chain's CDR3 is CASSPGLAADTQYF. In nucleotides, the CDR3 is TGTGCCAGCAGTCCGGGACTAGCGGCGGATACGCAGTATTTT.